This TCR beta chain was sequenced in a study of cytomegalovirus exposure and HLA in healthy donors. Across the study: In a previous analysis, 110 million or so unique TCR beta sequences were found from some 180 million T cells.

About this clone: The antigen is undetermined.

The germline CDR1 and CDR2 sequences are SGDLS and YYNGEE. The V gene lost 2 bases and the J gene lost 13 bases, with 18 bases spanning the gap. The CDR3 loop spans 14 amino acids. PCR employed 60 Vbeta and 13 Jbeta primers. Sequencing used immunoSEQ multiplex PCR; TCRdb keeps in-frame clones, though not all of them. In the table there are roughly 150,000 clones, 70% to 90% of which are singletons. Findings and caveats of the study: Most likely, a cluster of highly shared sequence variants arose as a sequencing artifact.

The clonotype was recovered from a woman aged 18-35 years in good health and CMV-seronegative. The sample was PBMCs. The rearrangement links TRBV9 to TRBJ2-2; tentatively, D is TRBD2 (5 bases). CDR3 nucleotide sequence: TGTGCCAGCAGCGTTGGGAGTCAGGCATGTGGGCTGTTTTTT. Its translation: CASSVGSQACGLFF.